A single sample gave rise to the 25 T cell receptor beta chains below, sequenced in a study of regulatory T cells in long-lasting Graves disease. Time point meaning: newly diagnosed GD, antithyroid drugs for less than 3 months. The TCR library used RNA extracted from PBMCs. In building TCR beta libraries, iRepertoire HTBI primers were used together with Arm-PCR of CDR3 regions. TCRdb re-called the multiplex PCR reads with MiXCR, one entry per CDR3 protein. The top ten hold roughly a tenth of the sample, which has about 540,000 distinct CDR3 sequences, 13% seen once. This sample was shared with a second study, whose subject was T cells in Graves' hyperthyroidism and ophthalmopathy.

Sequences were derived from peripheral blood mononuclear cells (PBMCs), sampled at new diagnosis, from a patient treated with antithyroid drugs. The receptors here all came from a man younger than 45 with Graves disease.

This clonotype was detected a few times. The chain links TRBV7-6 to TRBJ2-5; 11 bases fit TRBD2. Germline CDR1 reads SGHVS; CDR2 reads FNYEAQ. CDR3 size: 17 residues. Losses at the gene ends were 0 bases for V and 6 bases for J; bases not matched to a gene: 9. This CDR3 is CASSLAGLAGGNKTQYF. CDR3 DNA: TGTGCCAGCAGCTTAGCAGGGCTAGCGGGAGGTAATAAGACCCAGTACTTC.

This clonotype was counted many times. V and J are TRBV11-2 and TRBJ1-3, with D unresolved. Germline lookup yields CDR1 SGHAT and CDR2 FQNNGV. The CDR3 totals 14 residues. The V end lost 0 bases, the J end lost 4 bases, and 7 bases lay between the germline ends. The CDR3 is CASSLESRGNTIYF. The CDR3, as DNA: TGTGCCAGCAGCTTAGAATCGAGGGGAAACACCATATATTTT.

This clonotype was found many times. The chain employs TRBV7-2 and TRBJ2-3; the D gene is possibly TRBD1 (6 bases). V was clipped by 5 bases and J by 1 base, with 13 bases between them. CDR1 is SGHTA and CDR2 is FQGNSA in the germline V gene. CDR3 length equals 15 residues. CDR3 residues: CASSPQGRGTDTQYF. As DNA, the CDR3 is TGTGCCAGCAGCCCCCAGGGGAGAGGCACAGATACGCAGTATTTT.

This clonotype occurred many times. The rearrangement joins TRBV5-5 to TRBJ1-1; D remains ambiguous. The V gene lost 6 bases and the J gene lost 1 base, with 10 bases spanning the gap. This CDR3 is built from 13 residues. Germline values: CDR1 SGHKS, CDR2 YYEKEE (reference sequence). The CDR3 is CASTSHPNTEAFF. Written as DNA, the CDR3 is TGTGCCAGCACCTCTCACCCGAACACTGAAGCTTTCTTT.

This clonotype was observed a handful of times. The chain links TRBV19 to TRBJ2-1; a weak D match, TRBD2 (7 bases). CDR1 is LNHDA and CDR2 is SQIVND in the germline V gene (reference sequence). This CDR3 spans 14 amino acids. V lost 4 bases and J lost 2, with 9 bases in between. CDR3 bases: TGTGCCAGTAGTAGGGGGGGCGCCTACAATGAGCAGTTCTTC. Encoded protein: CASSRGGAYNEQFF.

This chain links TRBV4-2 with TRBJ2-1; perhaps TRBD2 as D (6 bases). The CDR3 extends over 17 amino acids. V lost 1 base and J lost 0, with 13 bases in between. CDR1 is LGHNA and CDR2 is YNFKEQ in the germline V gene. The CDR3 DNA sequence: TGTGCCAGCAGCCAAGCAGACCGGGGGAGCTCCTACAATGAGCAGTTCTTC. The encoded protein is CASSQADRGSSYNEQFF.

The chain is built from TRBV20-1 and TRBJ1-1; TRBD1 is a possible D gene (5 bases). This CDR3 region has 15 residues. V was clipped by 3 bases and J by 2 bases, with 16 bases between them. Looked up from germline, CDR1 is DFQATT and CDR2 is SNEGSKA (reference sequence). The CDR3 DNA reads as TGCAGTGCTAGGGGGACTCTTGGGGGTAACACTGAAGCTTTCTTT. It codes for CSARGTLGGNTEAFF.

V and J are TRBV15 and TRBJ1-6; weak D call: TRBD1 (5 bases). CDR1 and CDR2 (germline): LNHNV, YYDKDF (reference sequence). The CDR3 runs 15 residues. The ends were cut back, 1 base at V and 10 bases at J, with 14 bases in the middle. The CDR3 DNA sequence: TGTGCCACCAGCAGAGTCGCGCAGGGCCGGTCACCCCTCCACTTT. This codes for CATSRVAQGRSPLHF.

This clonotype was recorded many times. The chain carries TRBV5-1 and TRBJ2-7; TRBD1 is a possible D gene (5 bases). The CDR3 consists of 13 residues. CDR1 is SGHRS, CDR2 YFSETQ, per germline. Trimming pared 3 bases from V and 1 base from J, leaving 8 bases between. In DNA form, the CDR3 reads TGCGCCAGCAGCTGGGGCAGGTCCTACGAGCAGTACTTC. Translated: CASSWGRSYEQYF. The variable domain in full, completed from reference TRBV5-1 and TRBJ2-7, reads KAGVTQTPRYLIKTRGQQVTLSCSPISGHRSVSWYQQTPGQGLQFLFEYFSETQRNKGNFPGRFSGRQFSNSRSEMNVSTLELGDSALYLCASSWGRSYEQYFGPGTRLTVT.

The rearrangement links TRBV29-1 to TRBJ2-3; D might be TRBD1 (6 bases). This CDR3 has 15 amino acids. V was trimmed by 1 base and J by 1 base, leaving 12 bases between them. CDR1 is SQVTM and CDR2 is ANQGSEA in the germline V gene. The CDR3 is CSVEVGTRGTDTQYF. The DNA of the CDR3 is TGCAGCGTTGAAGTGGGGACACGGGGCACAGATACGCAGTATTTT.

This clonotype was detected ten times or more. The V gene is TRBV6-1, the J gene TRBJ2-4; the match to TRBD2 covers 14 bases. This CDR3 has 14 amino acids. V lost 0 bases and J lost 14; bases outside the gene matches: 3. Germline V gene data show CDR1 as MNHNS and CDR2 as SASEGT. The CDR3 here is CASSEAGLAGEKYF. The DNA for the CDR3 is TGTGCCAGCAGTGAAGCGGGACTAGCGGGAGAAAAGTACTTC.

V and J are TRBV5-8 and TRBJ2-6, with D tentatively TRBD1 (6 bases). Germline V gives CDR1 SGHTS, CDR2 YDEGEE. The CDR3 totals 19 residues. V lost 4 bases, J lost 3 bases, and 23 bases lay in between. In nucleotides, the CDR3 is TGTGCCAGCAGCCAAACAGCTCTGGACAGCCTCTTTGGGGCCAACGTCCTGACTTTC. Translating it yields CASSQTALDSLFGANVLTF.

This clonotype was recorded many times. This chain joins TRBV9 and TRBJ1-2, with 7 bases identical to TRBD1. The ends lost 3 bases at V and 6 bases at J; junction bases unmatched: 8. Germline V gene lookup returns CDR1 SGDLS and CDR2 YYNGEE. The CDR3 has 14 residues. CDR3 DNA sequence: TGTGCCAGCAGCGAGACAGGGCGTACGAATGGCTACACCTTC. The encoded protein is CASSETGRTNGYTF.

This clonotype was picked up many times. The chain combines TRBV12-5 with TRBJ2-7; perhaps TRBD1 as D (6 bases). CDR1 is LGHNT, CDR2 FRNRAP, per germline. This CDR3 comprises 17 residues. Trimming removed 1 base from V and 7 bases from J, with 23 bases in between. The CDR3 reads CASGLESGGGSLREQYF. Here the CDR3 DNA reads TGTGCTAGTGGTTTGGAGTCGGGTGGGGGCTCCCTACGAGAGCAGTACTTC.

This clonotype occurred many times. The chain is built from TRBV6-1 and TRBJ2-7; 11 bases match TRBD2. V dropped 6 bases and J dropped 1; count of bases not matched to a gene: 5. The CDR3 has 15 residues. CDR1 is MNHNS and CDR2 is SASEGT in the germline V gene. The CDR3 sequence: CASRGTSGRSYEQYF. The CDR3 region has the DNA TGTGCCAGCAGGGGGACTAGCGGAAGATCCTACGAGCAGTACTTC.

This clonotype was picked up many times. V and J are TRBV27 and TRBJ2-1, with D perhaps being TRBD1 or TRBD2 (7 bases each). The CDR3 sequence is 16 residues long. The V and J ends lost 7 bases and 7 bases respectively, with 23 bases between them. Germline V gene lookup returns CDR1 MNHEY and CDR2 SMNVEV (reference sequence). The CDR3 nucleotides are TGTGCCAGCACCCCCCAGGGGGGGAGTGGTGGTAATGAGCAGTTCTTC. Translated, it gives CASTPQGGSGGNEQFF.

This clonotype was observed a handful of times. J is TRBJ2-3 and V is TRBV12-5; 11 positions match TRBD1. This CDR3 region has 16 residues. The J segment lost 4 bases and the V segment lost 0 bases, leaving 3 bases of the junction unmatched. Germline V gene sequence: CDR1 LGHNT, CDR2 FRNRAP. CDR3 residues: CASGLVRTGGADTQYF. The CDR3 DNA is TGTGCTAGTGGTTTGGTAAGGACAGGGGGCGCAGATACGCAGTATTTT.

This clonotype was counted many times. CDR3 residues: CATSSGGGPDTQYF. Written as DNA, the CDR3 is TGTGCCACCTCTAGCGGGGGGGGGCCAGATACGCAGTATTTT. The genes are TRBV27 and TRBJ2-3; TRBD2 agrees at 12 bases. The CDR3 is 14 residues long. The germline CDR1 and CDR2 sequences are MNHEY and SMNVEV (reference sequence). J lost 4 bases, V lost 10 bases, and 6 bases had no gene match.

This chain's CDR3 is CASSILPGAEQYF. In DNA form, the CDR3 reads TGTGCCAGTAGTATCCTCCCAGGCGCCGAGCAGTACTTC. V and J are TRBV19 and TRBJ2-7; D remains ambiguous. The ends were cut back, 3 bases at V and 6 bases at J, with 12 bases in the middle. The germline gives CDR1 LNHDA, CDR2 SQIVND (reference sequence). There are 13 residues in the CDR3. Variable domain in full (rest from reference TRBV19 and TRBJ2-7): DGGITQSPKYLFRKEGQNVTLSCEQNLNHDAMYWYRQDPGQGLRLIYYSQIVNDFQKGDIAEGYSVSREKKESFPLTVTSAQKNPTAFYLCASSILPGAEQYFGPGTRLTVT.

This clonotype was recorded at least ten times. The chain recombines TRBV12-5 with TRBJ2-1, with D hard to call. V was cut by 0 bases and J by 0 bases, with 12 bases left in between. Per germline, CDR1 LGHNT and CDR2 FRNRAP. The CDR3 has 17 amino acids. As DNA, the CDR3 is TGTGCTAGTGGTTTGGTATGGGCGGCTAGCTCCTACAATGAGCAGTTCTTC. It translates to CASGLVWAASSYNEQFF.

There are a few counts of this clonotype. This could be a read error, since a much larger clone is one nucleotide away. This chain uses TRBV7-9 with TRBJ2-3; D unclear. This CDR3 is 17 amino acids long. V was trimmed by 5 bases and J by 0 bases, leaving 18 bases between them. Germline CDR1 and CDR2: SEHNR and FQNEAQ (reference sequence). The CDR3 DNA sequence: TGTGCCAGCAGCCTCCGGCTCTCCCCTACTAGCACAGATACGCAGTATTTT. Residues: CASSLRLSPTSTDTQYF.

On this clonotype: Given a far larger clone just one base away, this is likely a sequencing read error. This chain links TRBV11-1 with TRBJ1-1; TRBD1 agrees at 10 bases. Germline CDR1 reads SGHAT; CDR2 reads FQDESV (reference sequence). The CDR3 is 15 amino acids. Here the CDR3 reads CASSWTGGMNTEALF. The CDR3 bases are TGCGCCAGCAGCTGGACAGGGGGAATGAACACTGAAGCTCTCTTT.

This clonotype was counted a few times. The chain uses TRBV6-2 or TRBV6-3 and TRBJ2-2, with no clear D. Germline V CDR1 and CDR2: MNHEY, SVGEGT. This CDR3 is 12 amino acids long. V was cut by 5 bases and J by 5 bases, with 6 bases left in between. CDR3 loop: CASSDLTGELFF. In DNA form, the CDR3 reads TGTGCCAGCAGTGACTTAACCGGGGAGCTGTTTTTT.

This clonotype was counted ten times or more. The rearrangement uses TRBV20-1 and TRBJ2-1; no definite D call. This CDR3 contains 15 residues. CDR1 and CDR2 from the germline V gene are DFQATT and SNEGSKA (reference sequence). V dropped 5 bases and J dropped 0 bases, with 14 bases sitting between them. The CDR3 protein is CSAVTLDLSYNEQFF. The CDR3 region has the DNA TGCAGTGCTGTAACTCTCGACCTCTCCTACAATGAGCAGTTCTTC.

There are many counts of this clonotype. The chain carries TRBV27 and TRBJ1-2, with 10 bases lining up with TRBD1. There are 15 residues in the CDR3. The V gene's germline CDR1 is MNHEY and CDR2 SMNVEV (reference sequence). V shed 2 bases, J shed 5 bases, and the junction held 5 bases outside the gene matches. This CDR3 is CASSLKGTGVYGYTF. In DNA form, the CDR3 reads TGTGCCAGCAGTTTAAAAGGGACAGGGGTTTATGGCTACACCTTC.